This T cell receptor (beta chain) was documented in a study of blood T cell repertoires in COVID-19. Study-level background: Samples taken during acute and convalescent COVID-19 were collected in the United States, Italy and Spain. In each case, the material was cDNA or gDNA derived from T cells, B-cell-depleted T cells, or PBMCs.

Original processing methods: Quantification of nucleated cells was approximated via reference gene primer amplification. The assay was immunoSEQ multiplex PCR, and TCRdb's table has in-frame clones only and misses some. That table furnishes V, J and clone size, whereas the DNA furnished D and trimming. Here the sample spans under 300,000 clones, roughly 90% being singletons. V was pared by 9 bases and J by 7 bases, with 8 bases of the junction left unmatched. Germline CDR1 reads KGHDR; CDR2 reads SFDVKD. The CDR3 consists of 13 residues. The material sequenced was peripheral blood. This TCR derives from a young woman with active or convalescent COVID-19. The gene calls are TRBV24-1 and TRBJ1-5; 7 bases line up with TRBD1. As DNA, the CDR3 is TGTGCCACCCCGACAGGGAGAGACCAGCCCCAGCATTTT. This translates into CATPTGRDQPQHF.